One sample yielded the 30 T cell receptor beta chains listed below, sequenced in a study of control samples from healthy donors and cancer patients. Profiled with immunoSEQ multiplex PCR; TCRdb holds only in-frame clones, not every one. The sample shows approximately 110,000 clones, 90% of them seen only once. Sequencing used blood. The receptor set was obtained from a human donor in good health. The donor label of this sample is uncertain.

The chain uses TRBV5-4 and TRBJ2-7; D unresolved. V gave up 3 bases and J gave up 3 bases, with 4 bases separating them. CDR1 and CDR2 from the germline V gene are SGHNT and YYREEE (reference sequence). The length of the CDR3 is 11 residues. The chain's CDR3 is CASSSDYEQYF. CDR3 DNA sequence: TGTGCCAGCAGCTCCGACTACGAGCAGTACTTC.

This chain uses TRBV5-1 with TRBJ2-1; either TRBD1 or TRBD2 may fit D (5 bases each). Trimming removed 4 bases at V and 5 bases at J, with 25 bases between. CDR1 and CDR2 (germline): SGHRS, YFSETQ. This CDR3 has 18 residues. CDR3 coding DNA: TGCGCCAGCAGCCCCCTCCCCGGGACCCAGAATGCGAACAATGAGCAGTTCTTC. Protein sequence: CASSPLPGTQNANNEQFF. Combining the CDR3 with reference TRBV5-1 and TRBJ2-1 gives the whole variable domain KAGVTQTPRYLIKTRGQQVTLSCSPISGHRSVSWYQQTPGQGLQFLFEYFSETQRNKGNFPGRFSGRQFSNSRSEMNVSTLELGDSALYLCASSPLPGTQNANNEQFFGPGTRLTVL.

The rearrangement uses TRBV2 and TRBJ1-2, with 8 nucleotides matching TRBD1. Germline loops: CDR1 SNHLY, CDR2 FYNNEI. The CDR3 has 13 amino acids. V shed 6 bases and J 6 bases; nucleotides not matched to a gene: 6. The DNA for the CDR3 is TGTGCCAGCAGGATGATACAGGGGGATGGCTACACCTTC. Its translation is CASRMIQGDGYTF.

CDR3 sequence (DNA): TGCGCCAGCGGGATCACAGATACGCAGTATTTT. Translation: CASGITDTQYF. This chain joins TRBV5-1 and TRBJ2-3; D gene unclear. CDR3 length: 11 residues. Germline CDR1 and CDR2: SGHRS and YFSETQ. V lost 7 bases, J lost 2 bases, and 5 bases lay in between.

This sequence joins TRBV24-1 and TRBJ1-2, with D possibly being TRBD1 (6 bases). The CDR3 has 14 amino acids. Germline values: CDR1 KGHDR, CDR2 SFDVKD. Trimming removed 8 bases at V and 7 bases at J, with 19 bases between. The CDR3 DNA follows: TGTGCCACCACTCCCGTGGGGGCTTTTTGTGGCTACACCTTC. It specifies CATTPVGAFCGYTF.

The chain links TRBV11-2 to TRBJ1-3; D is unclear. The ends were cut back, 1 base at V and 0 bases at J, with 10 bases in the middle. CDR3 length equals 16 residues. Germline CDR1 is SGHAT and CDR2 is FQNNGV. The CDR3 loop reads CASSLAGRRSGNTIYF. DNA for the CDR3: TGTGCCAGCAGCTTAGCGGGCAGACGCTCTGGAAACACCATATATTTT.

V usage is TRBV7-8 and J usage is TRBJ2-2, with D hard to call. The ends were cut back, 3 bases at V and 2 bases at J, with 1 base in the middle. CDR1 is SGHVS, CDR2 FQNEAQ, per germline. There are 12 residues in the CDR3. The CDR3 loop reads CASSFNTGELFF. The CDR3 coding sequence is TGTGCCAGCAGCTTTAACACCGGGGAGCTGTTTTTT.

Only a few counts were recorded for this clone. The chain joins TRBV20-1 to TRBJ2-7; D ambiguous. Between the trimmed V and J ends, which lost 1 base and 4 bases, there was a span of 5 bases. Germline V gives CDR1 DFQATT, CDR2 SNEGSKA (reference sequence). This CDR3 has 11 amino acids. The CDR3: CSARAGYEQYF. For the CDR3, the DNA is TGCAGTGCTAGAGCGGGTTACGAGCAGTACTTC.

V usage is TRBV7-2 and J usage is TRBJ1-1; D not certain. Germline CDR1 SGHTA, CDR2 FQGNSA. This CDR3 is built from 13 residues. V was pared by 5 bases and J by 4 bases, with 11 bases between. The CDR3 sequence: CASSTRKLTEAFF. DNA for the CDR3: TGTGCCAGCAGCACGCGTAAGCTCACTGAAGCTTTCTTT. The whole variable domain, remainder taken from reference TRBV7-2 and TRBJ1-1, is GAGVSQSPSNKVTEKGKDVELRCDPISGHTALYWYRQSLGQGLEFLIYFQGNSAPDKSGLPSDRFSAERTGGSVSTLTIQRTQQEDSAVYLCASSTRKLTEAFFGQGTRLTVV.

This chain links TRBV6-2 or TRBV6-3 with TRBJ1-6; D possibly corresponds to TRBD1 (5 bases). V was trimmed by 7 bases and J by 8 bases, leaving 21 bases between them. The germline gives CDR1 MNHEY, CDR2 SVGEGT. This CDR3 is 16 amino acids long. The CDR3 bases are TGTGCCAGCACCCCTTCAGGGATACGCTTGCATTCACCCCTCCACTTT. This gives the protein CASTPSGIRLHSPLHF.

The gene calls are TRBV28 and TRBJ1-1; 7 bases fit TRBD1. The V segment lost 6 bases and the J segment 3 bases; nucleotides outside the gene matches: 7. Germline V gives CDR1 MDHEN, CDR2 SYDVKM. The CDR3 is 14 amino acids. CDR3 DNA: TGTGCCAGCAGGCGAACAGGGGACTACACTGAAGCTTTCTTT. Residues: CASRRTGDYTEAFF. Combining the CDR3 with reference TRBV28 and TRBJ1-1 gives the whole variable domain DVKVTQSSRYLVKRTGEKVFLECVQDMDHENMFWYRQDPGLGLRLIYFSYDVKMKEKGDIPEGYSVSREKKERFSLILESASTNQTSMYLCASRRTGDYTEAFFGQGTRLTVV.

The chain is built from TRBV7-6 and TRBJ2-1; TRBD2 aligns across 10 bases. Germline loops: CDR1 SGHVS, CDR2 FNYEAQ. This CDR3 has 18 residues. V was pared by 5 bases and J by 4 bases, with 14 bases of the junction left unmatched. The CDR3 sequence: CASSQDRAGGPLYNEQFF. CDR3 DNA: TGTGCCAGCAGCCAGGATAGAGCGGGGGGGCCTCTATACAATGAGCAGTTCTTC.

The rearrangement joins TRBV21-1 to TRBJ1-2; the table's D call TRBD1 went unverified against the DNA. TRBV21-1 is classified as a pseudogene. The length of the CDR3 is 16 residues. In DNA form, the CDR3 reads TGTGCCAGCAGCAAAGACTATCTTTCAGGGTCTCTCGGCTACACCTTC. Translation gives CASSKDYLSGSLGYTF.

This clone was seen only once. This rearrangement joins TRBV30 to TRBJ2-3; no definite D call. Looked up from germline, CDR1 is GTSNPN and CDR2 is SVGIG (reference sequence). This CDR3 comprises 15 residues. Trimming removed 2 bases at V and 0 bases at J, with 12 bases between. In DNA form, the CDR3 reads TGTGCCTGGAGTACCCTGGTATCTAGCACAGATACGCAGTATTTT. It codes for CAWSTLVSSTDTQYF.

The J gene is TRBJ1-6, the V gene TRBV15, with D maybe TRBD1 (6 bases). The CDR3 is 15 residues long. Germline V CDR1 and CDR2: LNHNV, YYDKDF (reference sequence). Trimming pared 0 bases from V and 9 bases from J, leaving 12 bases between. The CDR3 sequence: CATSRDLEGGSPLHF. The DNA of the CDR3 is TGTGCCACCAGCAGAGATTTGGAGGGGGGTTCACCCCTCCACTTT.

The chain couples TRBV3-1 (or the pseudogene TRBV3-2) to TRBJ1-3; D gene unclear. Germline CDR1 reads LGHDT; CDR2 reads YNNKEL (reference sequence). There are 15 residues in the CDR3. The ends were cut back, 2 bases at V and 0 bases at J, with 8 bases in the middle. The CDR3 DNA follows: TGTGCCAGCAGCCAAACGGGAGGCTCTGGAAACACCATATATTTT. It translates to CASSQTGGSGNTIYF.

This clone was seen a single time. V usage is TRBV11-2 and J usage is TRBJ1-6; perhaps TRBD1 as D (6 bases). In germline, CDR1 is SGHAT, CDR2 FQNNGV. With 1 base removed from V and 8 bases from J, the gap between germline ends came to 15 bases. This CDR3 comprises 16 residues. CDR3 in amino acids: CASSLVSRGADSPLHF. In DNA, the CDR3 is TGTGCCAGCAGCTTAGTCTCCAGGGGTGCGGATTCACCCCTCCACTTT.

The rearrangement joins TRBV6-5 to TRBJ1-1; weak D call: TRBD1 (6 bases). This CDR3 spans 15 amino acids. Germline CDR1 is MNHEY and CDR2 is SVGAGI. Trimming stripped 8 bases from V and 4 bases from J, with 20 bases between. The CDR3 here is CASQARGAAVTEAFF. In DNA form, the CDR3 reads TGTGCCAGCCAAGCTCGGGGGGCCGCCGTCACTGAAGCTTTCTTT.

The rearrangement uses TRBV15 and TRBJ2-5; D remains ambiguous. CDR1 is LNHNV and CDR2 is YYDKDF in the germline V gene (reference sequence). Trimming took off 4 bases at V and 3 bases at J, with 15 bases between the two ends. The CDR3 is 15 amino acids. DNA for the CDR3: TGTGCCACCAGCATGTCGTTTGGAGTAGAAGAGACCCAGTACTTC. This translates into CATSMSFGVEETQYF.

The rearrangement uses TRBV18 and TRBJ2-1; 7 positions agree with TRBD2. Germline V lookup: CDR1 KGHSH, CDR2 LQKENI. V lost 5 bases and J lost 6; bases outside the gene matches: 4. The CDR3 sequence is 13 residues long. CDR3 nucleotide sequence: TGTGCCAGCTCATTGGGGGGGACCAATGAGCAGTTCTTC. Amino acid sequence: CASSLGGTNEQFF.

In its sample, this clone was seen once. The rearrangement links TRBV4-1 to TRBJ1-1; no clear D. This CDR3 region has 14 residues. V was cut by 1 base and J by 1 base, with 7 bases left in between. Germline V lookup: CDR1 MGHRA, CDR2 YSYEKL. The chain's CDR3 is CASSQGRGNTEAFF. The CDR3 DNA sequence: TGCGCCAGCAGCCAAGGTCGGGGGAACACTGAAGCTTTCTTT.

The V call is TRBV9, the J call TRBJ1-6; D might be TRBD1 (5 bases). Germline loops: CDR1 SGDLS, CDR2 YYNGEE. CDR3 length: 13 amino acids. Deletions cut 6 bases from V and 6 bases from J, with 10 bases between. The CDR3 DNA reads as TGTGCCAGCAACGGGGGAGTTAATTCACCCCTCCACTTT. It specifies CASNGGVNSPLHF.

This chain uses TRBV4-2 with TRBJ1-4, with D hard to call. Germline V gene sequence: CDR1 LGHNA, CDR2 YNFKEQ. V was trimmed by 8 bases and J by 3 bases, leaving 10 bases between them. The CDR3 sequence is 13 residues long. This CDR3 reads CASRLGANEKLFF. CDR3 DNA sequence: TGTGCCAGCCGTTTAGGAGCTAATGAAAAACTGTTTTTT.

The CDR3: CASSQRGGNVVYEQYF. The CDR3 DNA follows: TGTGCCAGCAGCCAGAGGGGGGGCAATGTTGTCTACGAGCAGTACTTC. The V and J genes are TRBV5-4 and TRBJ2-7; a possible D gene is TRBD2 (7 bases). Trimming pared 4 bases from V and 3 bases from J, leaving 20 bases between. Germline values: CDR1 SGHNT, CDR2 YYREEE (reference sequence). This CDR3 is built from 16 residues.

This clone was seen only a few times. CDR3 loop: CASSPDASSTYEQYF. Written as DNA, the CDR3 is TGCGCCAGCAGCCCTGACGCATCTAGTACCTACGAGCAGTACTTC. The chain joins TRBV5-1 to TRBJ2-7; D remains unclear. Trimming took 4 bases from V and 2 from J, leaving 16 bases between them. The CDR3 extends over 15 amino acids. Germline CDR1 and CDR2: SGHRS and YFSETQ.

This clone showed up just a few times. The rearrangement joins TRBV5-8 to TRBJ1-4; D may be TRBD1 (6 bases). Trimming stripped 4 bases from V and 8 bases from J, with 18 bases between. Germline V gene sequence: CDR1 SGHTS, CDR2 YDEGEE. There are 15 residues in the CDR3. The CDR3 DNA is TGTGCCAGCAGCCGGGTCGGGGGCGGAAAAGAAAAACTGTTTTTT. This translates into CASSRVGGGKEKLFF.

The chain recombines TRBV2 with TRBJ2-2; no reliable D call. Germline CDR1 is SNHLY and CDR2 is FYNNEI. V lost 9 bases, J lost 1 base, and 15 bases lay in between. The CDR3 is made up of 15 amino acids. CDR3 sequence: CASSPDLRNTGELFF. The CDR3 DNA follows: TGTGCCAGTTCTCCGGACCTGCGGAACACCGGGGAGCTGTTTTTT.

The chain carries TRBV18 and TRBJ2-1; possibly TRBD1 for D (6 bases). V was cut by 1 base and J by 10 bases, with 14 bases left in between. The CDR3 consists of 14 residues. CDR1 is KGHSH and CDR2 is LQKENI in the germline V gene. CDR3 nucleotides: TGTGCCAGCTCACCACTACAGGGTGAGGGGGAGCAGTTCTTC. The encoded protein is CASSPLQGEGEQFF.

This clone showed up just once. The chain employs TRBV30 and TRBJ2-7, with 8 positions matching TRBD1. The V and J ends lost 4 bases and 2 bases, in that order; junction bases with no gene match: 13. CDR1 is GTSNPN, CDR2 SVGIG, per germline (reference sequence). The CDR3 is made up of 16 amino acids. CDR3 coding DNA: TGTGCCTGGATACCGGGACAGGTCATTCGCCCCTACGAGCAGTACTTC. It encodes CAWIPGQVIRPYEQYF.

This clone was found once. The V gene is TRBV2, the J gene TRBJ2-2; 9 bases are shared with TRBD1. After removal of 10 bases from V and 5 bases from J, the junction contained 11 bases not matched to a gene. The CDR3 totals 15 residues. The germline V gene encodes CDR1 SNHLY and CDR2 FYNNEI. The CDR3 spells CATHGETGGTGELFF. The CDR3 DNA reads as TGTGCCACCCACGGAGAGACAGGGGGGACCGGGGAGCTGTTTTTT.